This entry lists 29 T cell receptor beta chains sequenced from one sample in a study of blood T cells in healthy people across ages. Primers used in a second PCR of about 6 to 11 cycles were a sample-barcoded 5' primer and a J-beta primer mix. TCRdb called the 5' RACE reads again in MiXCR, with one record for every CDR3 protein. The table includes about 780,000 distinct CDR3 sequences, 60% to 80% detected once. The sample consisted of blood. The source of these receptors is a man aged 30-40 years in good health.

The chain is built from TRBV20-1 and TRBJ1-1, with 10 bases aligning to TRBD1. Germline V gives CDR1 DFQATT, CDR2 SNEGSKA (reference sequence). V was clipped by 3 bases and J by 4 bases; unmatched bases: 2. This CDR3 has 13 residues. For the CDR3, the DNA is TGCAGTGCTAGTTGGGACAGGGGCACTGAAGCTTTCTTT. Its translation is CSASWDRGTEAFF.

This rearrangement joins TRBV5-1 to TRBJ2-5, with D tentatively TRBD2 (5 bases). The CDR3 runs to 14 residues. V lost 3 bases to trimming and J lost 7 bases, with 16 bases between them. The germline V gene encodes CDR1 SGHRS and CDR2 YFSETQ. CDR3 sequence reads: CASSSGVDLGTQYF. The DNA of the CDR3 is TGCGCCAGCAGCTCGGGCGTGGACTTGGGGACCCAGTACTTC. Looking up the rest from reference TRBV5-1 and TRBJ2-5 gives the full variable domain: KAGVTQTPRYLIKTRGQQVTLSCSPISGHRSVSWYQQTPGQGLQFLFEYFSETQRNKGNFPGRFSGRQFSNSRSEMNVSTLELGDSALYLCASSSGVDLGTQYFGPGTRLLVL.

The chain combines TRBV6-6 with TRBJ2-7, with 11 bases that match TRBD2. From germline, CDR1 is MNHNY and CDR2 SVGAGI (reference sequence). This CDR3 contains 17 residues. V gave up 2 bases and J gave up 0 bases; unmatched junction bases: 6. CDR3 bases: TGTGCCAGCAGTTACCTAGCGGGGGGCCAGAGCTCCTACGAGCAGTACTTC. It specifies CASSYLAGGQSSYEQYF.

This rearrangement joins TRBV20-1 to TRBJ1-2; 8 bases map to TRBD1. The length of the CDR3 is 15 residues. The V segment lost 5 bases and the J segment 4 bases; nucleotides outside the gene matches: 12. Germline V gives CDR1 DFQATT, CDR2 SNEGSKA (reference sequence). The CDR3: CSAALTRDRLYGYTF. The CDR3 coding sequence is TGCAGTGCTGCACTAACCAGGGACAGGCTCTATGGCTACACCTTC.

The chain employs TRBV27 and TRBJ1-6; D not resolved. Germline lookup yields CDR1 MNHEY and CDR2 SMNVEV (reference sequence). The CDR3 is made up of 14 amino acids. Between the trimmed V and J ends, which lost 2 bases and 9 bases, there was a span of 11 bases. This chain's CDR3 is CASSLMGISSPLHF. The DNA of the CDR3 is TGTGCCAGCAGTTTAATGGGAATTAGTTCACCCCTCCACTTT.

The chain is built from TRBV20-1 and TRBJ1-2; TRBD1 agrees at 9 bases. The CDR3 contains 15 residues. CDR1 is DFQATT, CDR2 SNEGSKA, per germline (reference sequence). Germline trimming cut 1 base from V and 5 bases from J; bases unmatched to any gene: 8. In DNA form, the CDR3 reads TGCAGTGCTAGAGTCGGAGGGACAGGGCTTTATGGCTACACCTTC. Amino acids: CSARVGGTGLYGYTF.

The J gene is TRBJ2-4, the V gene TRBV29-1; 9 positions agree with TRBD1. The germline V gene has CDR1 SQVTM and CDR2 ANQGSEA. The CDR3 is 14 residues long. The trim removed 4 bases at V and 1 base at J, leaving 2 bases unmatched. This CDR3 reads CSVVGQGAKNIQYF. The CDR3 DNA sequence: TGCAGCGTTGTTGGACAGGGGGCCAAAAACATTCAGTACTTC.

The V and J genes are TRBV20-1 and TRBJ2-1, with 8 nucleotides matching TRBD2. The germline CDR1 and CDR2 sequences are DFQATT and SNEGSKA (reference sequence). The trim removed 8 bases at V and 8 bases at J, leaving 11 bases unmatched. This CDR3 is built from 13 residues. CDR3 DNA: TGCAGTCCCCCGGGGGGGGCCGGCGATGAGCAGTTCTTC. Residues: CSPPGGAGDEQFF.

The chain recombines TRBV4-3 with TRBJ2-5; the D gene is possibly TRBD1 (5 bases). Germline values: CDR1 LGHNA, CDR2 YSLEER. This CDR3 region has 15 residues. The ends were cut back, 0 bases at V and 4 bases at J, with 12 bases in the middle. The CDR3 loop reads CASSQERQTGETQYF. The CDR3 region has the DNA TGCGCCAGCAGCCAAGAAAGACAGACTGGAGAGACCCAGTACTTC.

This chain joins TRBV7-2 and TRBJ2-3; D perhaps matches TRBD1 (8 bases). This CDR3 is built from 16 residues. The V end was cut by 4 bases, the J end by 3 bases, with 17 bases between. Germline V gives CDR1 SGHTA, CDR2 FQGNSA. CDR3: CASSSRQGRGTDTQYF. CDR3 in DNA: TGTGCCAGCAGCTCCAGACAGGGGAGGGGTACAGATACGCAGTATTTT.

This sequence joins TRBV11-2 and TRBJ2-5; D not certain. This CDR3 contains 13 residues. V lost 7 bases and J lost 2, with 11 bases in between. Looked up from germline, CDR1 is SGHAT and CDR2 is FQNNGV. CDR3 region: CASTEWAQETQYF. The CDR3 nucleotides are TGTGCCAGCACCGAGTGGGCGCAAGAGACCCAGTACTTC.

The V call is TRBV27, the J call TRBJ1-1; D is unclear. The CDR3 runs to 14 residues. V was clipped by 2 bases and J by 2 bases, with 9 bases between them. Germline V gives CDR1 MNHEY, CDR2 SMNVEV (reference sequence). As DNA, the CDR3 is TGTGCCAGCAGTTTAGCCCGGAAAAACACTGAAGCTTTCTTT. Translating gives CASSLARKNTEAFF.

This clonotype came up a few times. The chain uses TRBV25-1 and TRBJ1-6; D perhaps matches TRBD1 (5 bases). CDR1 is MGHDK and CDR2 is SYGVNS in the germline V gene. V gave up 1 base and J gave up 6 bases, with 16 bases separating them. The CDR3 loop spans 17 amino acids. This CDR3 reads CASSEFFQGEGNSPLHF. As DNA, the CDR3 is TGTGCCAGCAGTGAATTTTTTCAAGGGGAAGGTAATTCACCCCTCCACTTT.

This chain joins TRBV6-1 and TRBJ2-5, with 8 bases matching TRBD2. V lost 2 bases and J lost 9; bases outside the gene matches: 5. The germline V gene encodes CDR1 MNHNS and CDR2 SASEGT. The CDR3 totals 13 residues. The CDR3 DNA follows: TGTGCCAGCAGTGAACAGATCGGGGGGGCCCAGTACTTC. Protein sequence: CASSEQIGGAQYF.

The genes are TRBV7-3 and TRBJ2-5; no clear D. Germline V lookup: CDR1 SGHTA, CDR2 FQGTGA. CDR3 size: 14 residues. Trimming took 5 bases from V and 5 from J, leaving 15 bases between them. CDR3 sequence (DNA): TGTGCCAGCAGCGTTGGTCAGCGCGTGGAGACCCAGTACTTC. Translation: CASSVGQRVETQYF.

The gene calls are TRBV4-1 and TRBJ2-7, with D possibly TRBD1 on 5 matching bases. This CDR3 has 17 residues. The germline V and J ends were trimmed by 6 bases and 0 bases, with 21 bases remaining between them. In germline, CDR1 is MGHRA, CDR2 YSYEKL. The CDR3 loop reads CASSQIQGHRSSYEQYF. The CDR3, as DNA: TGCGCCAGCAGTCAAATACAAGGACACAGGAGCTCCTACGAGCAGTACTTC.

The chain recombines TRBV21-1 with TRBJ1-6. TRBV21-1 is a known pseudogene. The CDR3 extends over 18 amino acids. In nucleotides, the CDR3 is TGTGCCAGCAGCAAATACCGAAAATGGGGAAATGGTGATTCACCCCTCCCCTTT. It yields the protein CASSKYRKWGNGDSPLPF.

The chain links TRBV14 to TRBJ2-1, with D unclear. The germline V gene encodes CDR1 SGHDN and CDR2 FVKESK. Deletions cut 0 bases from V and 4 bases from J, with 13 bases between. The CDR3 has 16 amino acids. This chain's CDR3 is CASSQESRPLYNEQFF. The DNA for the CDR3 is TGTGCCAGCAGCCAAGAATCACGGCCACTTTACAATGAGCAGTTCTTC.

In this sample, this clonotype turned up once. One junction end disagrees with the germline gene, perhaps due to a read error. This chain connects TRBV6-6 to TRBJ2-7; 7 bases line up with TRBD1. Gene TRBJ2-4 matches the end of the DNA better, so the J call may be wrong. This CDR3 comprises 15 residues. Germline V CDR1 and CDR2: MNHNY, SVGAGI (reference sequence). This chain's CDR3 is CASSRDRGAKSIQYF. The DNA for the CDR3 is TGTGCCAGCAGTCGGGACAGAGGAGCCAAAAGCATTCAGTACTTC.

The table lists this clonotype with a few counts. The V call is TRBV5-1, the J call TRBJ2-7; 10 bases are shared with TRBD1. The germline CDR1 and CDR2 sequences are SGHRS and YFSETQ. The CDR3 loop spans 16 amino acids. V lost 6 bases, J lost 1 base, and 10 bases stayed unmatched. CDR3 coding DNA: TGCGCCAGCACCAGTTCAAGGGACAGGGGTTCCTACGAGCAGTACTTC. Protein: CASTSSRDRGSYEQYF.

This clonotype has only one observation. The V call is TRBV11-2, the J call TRBJ2-1; D may match TRBD1 or TRBD2 (5 bases each). The CDR3 covers 22 residues. Per germline, CDR1 SGHAT and CDR2 FQNNGV. Trimming took off 0 bases at V and 0 bases at J, with 27 bases between the two ends. CDR3 sequence reads: CASSLELIEGRWAPSSYNEQFF. The CDR3, as DNA: TGTGCCAGCAGCTTAGAACTTATTGAGGGGCGCTGGGCGCCGAGCTCCTACAATGAGCAGTTCTTC.

This clonotype was observed a few times. The V call is TRBV6-6, the J call TRBJ2-7, with TRBD1 identical over 8 bases. The CDR3 has 15 residues. CDR1 MNHNY and CDR2 SVGAGI come from the germline V gene (reference sequence). J was trimmed by 3 bases and V by 4 bases; bases with no gene match: 8. The DNA of the CDR3 is TGTGCCAGCAGTTCCACGGACAGGGCTGGCTACGAGCAGTACTTC. Translated: CASSSTDRAGYEQYF.

CDR3 sequence: CASSPATGVGEQYF. The CDR3 DNA is TGTGCCAGCAGCCCGGCCACGGGGGTCGGCGAGCAGTACTTC. This chain uses TRBV3-1 with TRBJ2-7; tentative D call: TRBD2 (6 bases). Trimming removed 4 bases at V and 6 bases at J, with 16 bases between. The CDR3 sequence is 14 residues long. Germline V gene sequence: CDR1 LGHDT, CDR2 YNNKEL (reference sequence).

The genes are TRBV20-1 and TRBJ2-7, with a weak D call TRBD2 (7 bases). The germline V gene encodes CDR1 DFQATT and CDR2 SNEGSKA (reference sequence). The CDR3 consists of 15 residues. CDR3 DNA sequence: TGCGGAGGGGGGGGTGGCAGGTCGTGGGCCTACGAGCAGTACTTC. Translated: CGGGGGRSWAYEQYF.

This chain connects TRBV21-1 to TRBJ2-4; TRBD1 is taken as the D call from the table, unchecked against the DNA. The J call may be faulty, since TRBJ2-7 better matches the DNA end. TRBV21-1 corresponds to a pseudogene. The CDR3 is made up of 13 amino acids. The DNA of the CDR3 is TGTGCCATTGACGGGGGGCAAGTCTACGAGCAGTACTTC. Its translation is CAIDGGQVYEQYF.

J is TRBJ2-3 and V is TRBV6-1; the D is unclear. Trimming took 1 base from V and 2 from J, leaving 13 bases between them. CDR1 is MNHNS and CDR2 is SASEGT in the germline V gene. The CDR3 runs 16 residues. CDR3 bases: TGTGCCAGCAGTGAAGTTTTGGTGGCTTTCACAGATACGCAGTATTTT. Protein product: CASSEVLVAFTDTQYF.

This rearrangement joins TRBV20-1 to TRBJ1-5, with 7 bases identical to TRBD1. This CDR3 spans 13 amino acids. The ends lost 5 bases at V and 5 bases at J; junction bases unmatched: 6. The germline V gene has CDR1 DFQATT and CDR2 SNEGSKA (reference sequence). In nucleotides, the CDR3 is TGCAGTGCTTTCAGACAGGGAGATCAGCCCCAGCATTTT. Its translation: CSAFRQGDQPQHF.

The rearrangement links TRBV29-1 to TRBJ2-5; possibly TRBD1 or TRBD2 for D (5 bases each). TRBJ2-7 explains the end of the DNA better; the J call may be wrong. The CDR3 is 12 amino acids. CDR1 and CDR2 (germline): SQVTM, ANQGSEA. CDR3 bases: TGCAGCGCCGGGGACCTTACTAACGAGCAGTACTTC. This gives the protein CSAGDLTNEQYF.

This clonotype was observed a single time. The V call is TRBV6-6, the J call TRBJ2-5; D may correspond to TRBD1 or TRBD2 (5 bases each). From germline, CDR1 is MNHNY and CDR2 SVGAGI (reference sequence). This CDR3 is 13 amino acids long. Trimming stripped 5 bases from V and 11 bases from J, with 18 bases between. CDR3 coding DNA: TGTGCCAGCAGTGGGACCGCTTACAATGAGCAGTACTTC. Translating gives CASSGTAYNEQYF.